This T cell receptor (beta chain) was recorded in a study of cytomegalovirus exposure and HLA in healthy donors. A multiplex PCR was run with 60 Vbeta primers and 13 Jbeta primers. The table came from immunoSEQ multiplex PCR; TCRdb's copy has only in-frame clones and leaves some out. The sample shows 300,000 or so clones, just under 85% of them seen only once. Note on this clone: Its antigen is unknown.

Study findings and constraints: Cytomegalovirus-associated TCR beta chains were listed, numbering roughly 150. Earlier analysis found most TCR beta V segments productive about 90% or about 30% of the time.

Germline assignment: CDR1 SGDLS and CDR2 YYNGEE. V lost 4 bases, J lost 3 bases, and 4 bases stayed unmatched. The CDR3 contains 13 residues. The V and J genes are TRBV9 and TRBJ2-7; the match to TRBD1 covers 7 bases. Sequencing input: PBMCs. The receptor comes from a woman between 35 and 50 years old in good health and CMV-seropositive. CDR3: CASSTGTVYEQYF. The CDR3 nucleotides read TGTGCCAGCAGCACCGGGACAGTCTACGAGCAGTACTTC. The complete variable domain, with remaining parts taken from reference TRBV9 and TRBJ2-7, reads DSGVTQTPKHLITATGQRVTLRCSPRSGDLSVYWYQQSLDQGLQFLIQYYNGEERAKGNILERFSAQQFPDLHSELNLSSLELGDSALYFCASSTGTVYEQYFGPGTRLTVT.